This T cell receptor beta chain was retrieved from a study of vaccination and CD4 T cells after COVID-19. Study context: Stimulation of the cells used overlapping spike peptide pools from SARS-CoV-2 and from the common cold coronaviruses HCoV-NL63, HCoV-OC43 and HCoV-229E.

Study results and caveats: In convalescent patients, 304 of 307 vaccine-specific clones were mono-reactive for SARS-CoV-2 spike. In convalescent patients, a median approximately 86% of reactive clones appeared only post-vaccination.

Looked up from germline, CDR1 is MNHEY and CDR2 is SMNVEV (reference sequence). The CDR3 length is 17 residues. V was shortened by 0 bases and J by 4 bases, with 18 bases between the two germline ends. An Oncomine TCR Beta short-read assay was used to sequence the DNA from cultured CD4+ T cells. MiXCR, run by TCRdb on the PCR reads, gives a single entry per CDR3 protein. The sample records about 18,000 distinct CDR3 sequences, 78% being singletons. The treatment is: approximately nine-day PBMC culture with coronavirus spike peptide pools or control peptides (ViraFEST assay). Days 3 and 7 were when half the medium was replaced with fresh IL-2 medium. Only a few counts were recorded for this clonotype. As yet, its antigen is unknown.

This receptor was identified in a human donor who received a COVID-19 vaccine. The source was CD4+ T cells from blood, cultured in vitro, collected after SARS-CoV-2 vaccination. The chain is built from TRBV27 and TRBJ1-2; perhaps TRBD1 as D (6 bases). In DNA form, the CDR3 reads TGTGCCAGCAGTTTATCCTCACTCCTCGGACAGTTCTATGGCTACACCTTC. Its translation: CASSLSSLLGQFYGYTF.